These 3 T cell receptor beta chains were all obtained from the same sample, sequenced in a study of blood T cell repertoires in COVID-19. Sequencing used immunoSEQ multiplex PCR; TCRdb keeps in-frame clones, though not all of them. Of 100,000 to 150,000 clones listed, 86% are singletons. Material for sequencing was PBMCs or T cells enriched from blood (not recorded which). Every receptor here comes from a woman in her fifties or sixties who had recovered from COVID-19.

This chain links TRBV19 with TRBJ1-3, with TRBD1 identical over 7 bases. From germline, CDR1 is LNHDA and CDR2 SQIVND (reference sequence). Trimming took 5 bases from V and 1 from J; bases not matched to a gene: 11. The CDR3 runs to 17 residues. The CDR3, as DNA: TGTGCCAGTAGTCCTCCCGGGACAGCTCAATCTGGAAACACCATATATTTT. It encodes CASSPPGTAQSGNTIYF.

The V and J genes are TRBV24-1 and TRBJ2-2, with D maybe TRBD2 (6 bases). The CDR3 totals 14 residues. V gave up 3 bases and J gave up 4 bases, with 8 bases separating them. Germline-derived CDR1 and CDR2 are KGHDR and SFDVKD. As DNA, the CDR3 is TGTGCCACCAGTGATGGGGGGAGCACCGGGGAGCTGTTTTTT. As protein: CATSDGGSTGELFF.

The CDR3 is CASSDSDISGAYEQYF. The CDR3 DNA reads TGTGCCAGCAGTGATTCAGACATCTCCGGGGCCTACGAGCAGTACTTC. The V call is TRBV6-1, the J call TRBJ2-7, with a tentative D call TRBD2 (5 bases). CDR1 and CDR2 from the germline V gene are MNHNS and SASEGT. This CDR3 is built from 16 residues. Trimming took off 3 bases at V and 2 bases at J, with 17 bases between the two ends.